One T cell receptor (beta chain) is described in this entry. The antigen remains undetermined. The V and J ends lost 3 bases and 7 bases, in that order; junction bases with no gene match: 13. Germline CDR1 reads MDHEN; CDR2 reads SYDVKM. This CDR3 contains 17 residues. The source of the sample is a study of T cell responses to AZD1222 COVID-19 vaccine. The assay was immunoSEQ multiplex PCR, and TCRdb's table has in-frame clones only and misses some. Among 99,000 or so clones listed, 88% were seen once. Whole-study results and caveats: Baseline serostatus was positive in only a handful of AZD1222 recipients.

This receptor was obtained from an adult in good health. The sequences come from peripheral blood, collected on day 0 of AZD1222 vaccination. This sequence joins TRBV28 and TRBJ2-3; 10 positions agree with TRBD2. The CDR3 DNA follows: TGTGCCAGCAGTTTCCTTTTGTCTAGCGGGAGTGTGAATACGCAGTATTTT. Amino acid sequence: CASSFLLSSGSVNTQYF.